This T cell receptor beta chain derives from a study of cytomegalovirus exposure and HLA in healthy donors. Study information: There were more than 350 genotyped donors. Of these, 81% fell in the genetic ancestry cluster associated with self-reported Caucasian donors.

Turning to this clone: Antigen: not known.

The donors comprised healthy bone marrow donors. The PCR made use of 60 Vbeta and 13 Jbeta primers. Sequenced by immunoSEQ multiplex PCR; TCRdb stores in-frame clones only, minus some. The data contain approximately 190,000 clones, roughly four fifths of them singletons. Study-level findings and limits: Among the most significant clusters, several appeared linked to common viral pathogens in a later analysis. The records held CMV serostatus as the only immune exposure information.

CDR3 size: 12 residues. Germline assignment: CDR1 MNHNY and CDR2 SVGAGI (reference sequence). Trimming removed 5 bases at V and 0 bases at J, with 4 bases between. The sequenced sample consisted of PBMCs. The chain carries TRBV6-6 and TRBJ1-2, with D uncertain. This clonotype was obtained from a woman in her twenties or thirties in good health and CMV-seropositive. Here the CDR3 DNA reads TGTGCCAGCAGTCGGGCTAACTATGGCTACACCTTC. Protein product: CASSRANYGYTF.